Listed below are T cell receptor beta chains from one sample, sequenced in a study of T-cell reconstitution after alpha-beta-depleted transplantation in children. MiXCR was run by TCRdb on the PCR reads, yielding one entry per CDR3 protein. Of some 340,000 distinct CDR3 sequences listed, about 9.4% are singletons. This sample comprised PBMCs from the stem cell graft donor, obtained from the stem cell graft. Receptor source: a human donor who donated a stem cell graft to a child with acute lymphoblastic leukemia. Each CDR3 is given with its conserved first and last residue. The D gene is left open where the match is weak. Only some rows state a clone size, as once, few, many or a class for expanded clones.

abundance	v_gene	d_gene	j_gene	CDR3aa	CDR3nt
few	TRBV5-6	.	TRBJ1-2	CASRSGIHTLGGYTF	TGTGCCAGCAGATCCGGGATACACACCCTAGGGGGCTACACCTTC
few	TRBV30	.	TRBJ1-2	CAWIRGGLYGYTF	TGTGCCTGGATTCGGGGGGGATTATATGGCTACACCTTC
.	TRBV5-1	.	TRBJ2-1	CASSLVGETYNEQFF	TGCGCCAGCAGCTTGGTGGGAGAAACCTACAATGAGCAGTTCTTC
many	TRBV20-1	TRBD2	TRBJ2-3	CSARDTSGLAPSTDTQYF	TGCAGTGCTAGAGATACCTCCGGACTAGCGCCTAGCACAGATACGCAGTATTTT
few	TRBV4-2	.	TRBJ2-7	CASSQDLGERSYEQYF	TGTGCCAGCAGCCAAGATCTCGGAGAACGCTCCTACGAGCAGTACTTC
.	TRBV28	TRBD2	TRBJ2-7	CASSPPGLAGYRRYEQYF	TGTGCCAGCAGTCCCCCGGGACTAGCGGGGTACAGGCGCTACGAGCAGTACTTC
.	TRBV6-1	TRBD2	TRBJ2-6	CASSNGGSSGANVLTF	TGTGCCAGCAGCAACGGGGGGAGCTCTGGGGCCAACGTCCTGACTTTC
.	TRBV7-9	.	TRBJ2-1	CASSLGGYYNEQFF	TGTGCCAGCAGCTTAGGGGGATACTACAATGAGCAGTTCTTC
.	TRBV4-2	.	TRBJ2-4	CASSQDDRQSLGKNIQYF	TGTGCCAGCAGCCAAGATGACCGACAGAGTCTGGGCAAAAACATTCAGTACTTC
many	TRBV9	TRBD1	TRBJ2-7	CASSVAGTVTYEQYF	TGTGCCAGCAGCGTAGCCGGGACAGTGACCTACGAGCAGTACTTC
many	TRBV12-3/TRBV12-4	TRBD2	TRBJ2-7	CASSLGAAGAIYEQYF	TGTGCCAGCAGTTTAGGGGCAGCGGGAGCTATCTACGAGCAGTACTTC
.	TRBV4-3	.	TRBJ2-7	CASSPLPGSSSYEQYF	TGCGCCAGCAGCCCTCTACCAGGTTCGAGCTCCTACGAGCAGTACTTC
many	TRBV5-4	TRBD1	TRBJ1-3	CASRSGQGAGNTIYF	TGTGCCAGCAGGTCTGGACAGGGGGCTGGAAACACCATATATTTT
.	TRBV5-6	TRBD2	TRBJ2-1	CASSLVSGRGEQFF	TGTGCCAGCAGCTTGGTAAGCGGGAGAGGTGAGCAGTTCTTC
.	TRBV15	TRBD2	TRBJ2-1	CATSNPTSGRSDNEQFF	TGTGCCACCAGCAACCCTACTAGCGGGAGATCGGACAATGAGCAGTTCTTC
.	TRBV6-6	.	TRBJ2-7	CASSYQLYEQYF	TGTGCCAGCAGTTACCAACTCTACGAGCAGTACTTC
few	TRBV20-1	.	TRBJ2-1	CSARNDREGGDEQFF	TGCAGTGCTAGGAACGACAGGGAGGGGGGCGATGAGCAGTTCTTC
few	TRBV5-1	.	TRBJ2-7	CASSLEVRGGPRSEQYF	TGCGCCAGCAGCTTGGAAGTGAGGGGGGGACCTCGCTCTGAGCAGTACTTC
.	TRBV7-8	TRBD1	TRBJ2-7	CASSSDRVGEQYF	TGTGCCAGCAGCTCGGACAGGGTGGGGGAGCAGTACTTC
.	TRBV4-1	TRBD2	TRBJ2-3	CASSQAPAAGGRTDTQYF	TGCGCCAGCAGCCAAGCCCCCGCAGCGGGAGGACGCACAGATACGCAGTATTTT
.	TRBV5-1	.	TRBJ2-2	CASSLERVRTGELFF	TGCGCCAGCAGCTTGGAACGGGTCAGGACCGGGGAGCTGTTTTTT
few	TRBV10-3	TRBD2	TRBJ2-3	CAISEPNSGRDTDTQYF	TGTGCCATCAGTGAGCCAAATAGCGGGAGGGACACAGATACGCAGTATTTT
.	TRBV4-1	.	TRBJ2-7	CASSQDGQASYEQYF	TGCGCCAGCAGCCAAGATGGCCAGGCCTCCTACGAGCAGTACTTC
.	TRBV21-1	.	TRBJ2-1	CASTLTGGLGPSLVYEQFF	TGTGCCAGCACCCTGACAGGAGGACTAGGGCCCTCCTTGGTCTATGAGCAGTTCTTC
.	TRBV5-1	.	TRBJ1-3	CASSLQPSGNTIYF	TGCGCCAGCAGCTTACAGCCCTCTGGAAACACCATATATTTT
few	TRBV9	TRBD1	TRBJ1-2	CASSDRDRGPYGYTF	TGTGCCAGCAGCGACCGGGACAGGGGACCCTATGGCTACACCTTC
.	TRBV3-1	TRBD2	TRBJ2-1	CASTLTGGARVRGHEQFF	TGTGCCAGCACCCTAACCGGGGGGGCCAGGGTGCGCGGGCATGAGCAGTTCTTC
few	TRBV5-6	TRBD1	TRBJ2-7	CASSVFGTGRLYEQYF	TGTGCCAGCAGCGTTTTCGGGACAGGGAGACTCTACGAGCAGTACTTC
.	TRBV7-6	TRBD2	TRBJ2-1	CASHSGSVHNEQFF	TGTGCCAGCCACAGCGGGAGCGTCCACAATGAGCAGTTCTTC
many	TRBV18	.	TRBJ2-5	CASSPLIAGEAETQYF	TGTGCCAGCTCACCATTAATAGCCGGAGAGGCGGAGACCCAGTACTTC
.	TRBV5-1	.	TRBJ2-5	CASSSDIYQETQYF	TGCGCCAGCAGCTCAGACATATACCAAGAGACCCAGTACTTC